A selection of T cell receptor beta chains follows, all from one sample in a study of T cell responses to AZD1222 COVID-19 vaccine. Sequenced by immunoSEQ multiplex PCR; TCRdb stores in-frame clones only, minus some. The sample lists around 91,000 clones, more than 70% occurring once. Specimen: peripheral blood, collected on day 0 of AZD1222 vaccination. These receptors were obtained from an adult in good health. Both conserved end residues are trimmed from each CDR3. The size entry is marked missing in some rows and otherwise reads once, few, many or a size class.

v_call	clone_size	j_call	cdr3_aa
TRBV6-2/TRBV6-3	NA	TRBJ2-6	ASSYGASGANVLT
TRBV25-1	NA	TRBJ1-6	ASRGQAGSPLH
TRBV7-8	NA	TRBJ2-1	ASSPRNEQF
TRBV4-1	few	TRBJ2-7	ASSPLGTGTYEQY
TRBV6-5	NA	TRBJ1-5	ASLLGTYNQPQH
TRBV9	NA	TRBJ1-1	ASSVSGQGAEAF
TRBV10-3	NA	TRBJ2-2	AISGQGAQNTGELF
TRBV3-1/TRBV3-2	NA	TRBJ2-7	ASSQGGGGQY
TRBV27	NA	TRBJ2-3	ASRPDSTDTQY
TRBV28	NA	TRBJ1-1	ASSSGTDYMNTEAF
TRBV5-4	NA	TRBJ2-1	ASSPGLARPNEQF
TRBV28	NA	TRBJ2-7	ASRNTVPYEQY
TRBV4-2	NA	TRBJ1-6	ASSQRGQAGDSPLH
TRBV29-1	NA	TRBJ1-2	STLDRGLFGYT
TRBV7-2	NA	TRBJ1-6	ASSPLWGNNSPLH
TRBV6-5	NA	TRBJ1-1	AGSATNTEAF
TRBV28	NA	TRBJ1-2	ASSSPGAYGYT
TRBV18	NA	TRBJ2-3	ASSPQGAETQY
TRBV5-1	NA	TRBJ2-2	ASSLETPNRRELF
TRBV9	once	TRBJ2-3	ASSVQPGTGLRDTQY
TRBV9	NA	TRBJ1-1	ASSAKGGPGTTEAF
TRBV7-2	NA	TRBJ2-7	ASSLGWGAQYEQY
TRBV3-1/TRBV3-2	NA	TRBJ1-2	ASSDLGQGARGYT
TRBV2	few	TRBJ2-4	ASTGEGAKNIQY
TRBV3-1/TRBV3-2	NA	TRBJ2-2	AGQIRGTGELF
TRBV29-1	once	TRBJ1-6	SVRTGDSPLH
TRBV2	once	TRBJ2-7	ASSLWRAPDEQY
TRBV28	NA	TRBJ2-7	ASTPGDRSSYEQY
TRBV19	NA	TRBJ1-3	AKPMAGTGGHSGNTIY
TRBV7-2	NA	TRBJ1-3	ASSPDSHPSGNTIY
TRBV4-3	NA	TRBJ2-1	ASSQAVWQGLYNEQF
TRBV5-5	NA	TRBJ2-7	ASSIGQGPEQY
TRBV4-1	NA	TRBJ2-1	ASSQGGLAGGSNEQF
TRBV7-9	NA	TRBJ1-3	ASSLGAGAFSGNTIY
TRBV7-6	NA	TRBJ2-7	ASSTRTAYEQY
TRBV5-1	NA	TRBJ1-6	ASSLEAARSPLH
TRBV6-5	NA	TRBJ1-1	ASRGQIEAF
TRBV6-5	NA	TRBJ2-7	ASRALGQGDEQY
TRBV16	NA	TRBJ1-5	ASSRTGLNQPQH
TRBV2	NA	TRBJ1-2	ASSFGPGRDGYT
TRBV6-5	once	TRBJ2-4	ASSTGDIQY
TRBV9	NA	TRBJ1-2	ASSVATGVNYGYT